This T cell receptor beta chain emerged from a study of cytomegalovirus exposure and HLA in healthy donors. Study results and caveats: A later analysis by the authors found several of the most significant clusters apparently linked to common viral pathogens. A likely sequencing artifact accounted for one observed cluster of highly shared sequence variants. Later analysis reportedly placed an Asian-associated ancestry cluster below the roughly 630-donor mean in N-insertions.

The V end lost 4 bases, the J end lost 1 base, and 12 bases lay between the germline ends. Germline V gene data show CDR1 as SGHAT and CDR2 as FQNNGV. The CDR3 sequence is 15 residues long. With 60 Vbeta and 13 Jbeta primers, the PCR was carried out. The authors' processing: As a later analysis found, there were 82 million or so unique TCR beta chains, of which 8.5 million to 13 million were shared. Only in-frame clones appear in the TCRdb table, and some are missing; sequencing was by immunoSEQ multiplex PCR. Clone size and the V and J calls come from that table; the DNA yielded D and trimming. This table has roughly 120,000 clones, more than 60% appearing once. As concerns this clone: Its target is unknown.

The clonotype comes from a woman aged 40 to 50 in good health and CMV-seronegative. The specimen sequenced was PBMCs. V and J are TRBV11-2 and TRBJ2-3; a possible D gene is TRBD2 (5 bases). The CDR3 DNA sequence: TGTGCCAGCAGCTCCCGAGATAGCGGCACAGATACGCAGTATTTT. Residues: CASSSRDSGTDTQYF.